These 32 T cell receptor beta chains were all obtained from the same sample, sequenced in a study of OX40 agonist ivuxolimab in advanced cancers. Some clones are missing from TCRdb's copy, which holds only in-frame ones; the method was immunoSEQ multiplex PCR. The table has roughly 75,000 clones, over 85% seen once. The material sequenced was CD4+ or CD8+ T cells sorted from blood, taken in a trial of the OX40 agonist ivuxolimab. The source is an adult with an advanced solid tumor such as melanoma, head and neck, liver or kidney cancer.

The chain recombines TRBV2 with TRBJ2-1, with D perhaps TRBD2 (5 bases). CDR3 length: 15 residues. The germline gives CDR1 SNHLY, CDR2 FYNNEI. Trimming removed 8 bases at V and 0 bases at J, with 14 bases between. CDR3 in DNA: TGTGCCAGCTACCTTTCAGCGGACTCCTACAATGAGCAGTTCTTC. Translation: CASYLSADSYNEQFF.

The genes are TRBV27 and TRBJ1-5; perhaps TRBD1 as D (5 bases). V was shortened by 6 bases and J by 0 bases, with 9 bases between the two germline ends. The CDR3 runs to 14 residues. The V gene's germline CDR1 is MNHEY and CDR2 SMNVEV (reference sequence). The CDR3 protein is CASRERGSNQPQHF. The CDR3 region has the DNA TGTGCCAGCAGGGAGAGGGGTAGCAATCAGCCCCAGCATTTT.

The CDR3, as DNA: TGTGCCACCAGCAGAGTGGGGACAGGGGGAGAGACCCAGTACTTC. It encodes CATSRVGTGGETQYF. The chain carries TRBV15 and TRBJ2-5; 11 bases are shared with TRBD1. Trimming took 1 base from V and 4 from J; bases not matched to a gene: 2. The CDR3 loop spans 15 amino acids. Germline V gives CDR1 LNHNV, CDR2 YYDKDF (reference sequence).

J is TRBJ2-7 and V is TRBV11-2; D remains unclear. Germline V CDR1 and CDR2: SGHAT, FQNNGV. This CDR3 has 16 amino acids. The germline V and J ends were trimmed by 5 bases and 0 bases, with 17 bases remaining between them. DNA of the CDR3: TGTGCCAGCAGCGGGCATGCGGACCCAAGCTCCTACGAGCAGTACTTC. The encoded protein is CASSGHADPSSYEQYF.

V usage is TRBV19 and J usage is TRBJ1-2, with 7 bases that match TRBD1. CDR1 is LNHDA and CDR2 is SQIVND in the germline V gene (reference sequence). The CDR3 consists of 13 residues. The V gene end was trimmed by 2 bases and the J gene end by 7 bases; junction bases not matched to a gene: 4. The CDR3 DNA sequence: TGTGCCAGTAGTATAAGTGACAGGGCTGGCTACACCTTC. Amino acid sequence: CASSISDRAGYTF.

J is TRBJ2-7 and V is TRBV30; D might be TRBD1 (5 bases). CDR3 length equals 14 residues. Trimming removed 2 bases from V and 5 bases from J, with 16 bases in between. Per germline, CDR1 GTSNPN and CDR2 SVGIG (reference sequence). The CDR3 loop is CAWSTGQGPHEQYF. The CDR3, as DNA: TGTGCCTGGAGTACCGGACAAGGTCCCCACGAGCAGTACTTC.

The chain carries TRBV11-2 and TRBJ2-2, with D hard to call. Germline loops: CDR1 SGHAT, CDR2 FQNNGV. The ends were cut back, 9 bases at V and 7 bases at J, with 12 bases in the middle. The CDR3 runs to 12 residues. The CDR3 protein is CASPAAFGELFF. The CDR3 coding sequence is TGTGCCAGTCCCGCTGCGTTCGGGGAGCTGTTTTTT.

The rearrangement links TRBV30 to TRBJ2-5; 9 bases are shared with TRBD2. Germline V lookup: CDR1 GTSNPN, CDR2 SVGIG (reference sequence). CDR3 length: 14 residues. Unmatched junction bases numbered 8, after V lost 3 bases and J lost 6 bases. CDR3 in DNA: TGTGCCTGGAGCCCACCGGGACTAGCACAGACCCAGTACTTC. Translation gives CAWSPPGLAQTQYF.

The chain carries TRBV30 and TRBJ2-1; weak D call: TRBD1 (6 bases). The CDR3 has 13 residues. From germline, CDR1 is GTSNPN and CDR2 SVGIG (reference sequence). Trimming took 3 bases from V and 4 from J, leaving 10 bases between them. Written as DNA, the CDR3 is TGTGCCTGGAGCCCCACAGGGTACAATGAGCAGTTCTTC. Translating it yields CAWSPTGYNEQFF.

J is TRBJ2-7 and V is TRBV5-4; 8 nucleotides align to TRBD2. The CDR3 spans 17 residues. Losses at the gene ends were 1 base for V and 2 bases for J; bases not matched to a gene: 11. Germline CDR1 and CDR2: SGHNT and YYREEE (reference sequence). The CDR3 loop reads CASSLTVTGGPTYEQYF. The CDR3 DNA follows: TGTGCCAGCAGCTTGACCGTAACGGGGGGGCCAACCTACGAGCAGTACTTC.

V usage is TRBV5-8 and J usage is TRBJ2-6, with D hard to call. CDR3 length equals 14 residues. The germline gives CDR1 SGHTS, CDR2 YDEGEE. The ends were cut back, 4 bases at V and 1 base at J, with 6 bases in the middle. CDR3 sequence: CASSPRSGANVLTF. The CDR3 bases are TGTGCCAGCAGCCCCCGATCTGGGGCCAACGTCCTGACTTTC.

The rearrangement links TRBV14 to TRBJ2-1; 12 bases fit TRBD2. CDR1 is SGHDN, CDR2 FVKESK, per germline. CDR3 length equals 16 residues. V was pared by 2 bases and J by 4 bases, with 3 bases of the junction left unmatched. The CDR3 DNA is TGTGCCAGCAGCCAACCTAGCGGGAGGGTTTACAATGAGCAGTTCTTC. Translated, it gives CASSQPSGRVYNEQFF.

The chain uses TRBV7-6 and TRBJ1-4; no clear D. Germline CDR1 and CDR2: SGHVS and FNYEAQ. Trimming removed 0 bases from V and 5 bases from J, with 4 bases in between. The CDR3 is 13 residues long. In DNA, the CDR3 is TGTGCCAGCAGCTTAGCGTGGAATGAAAAACTGTTTTTT. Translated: CASSLAWNEKLFF.

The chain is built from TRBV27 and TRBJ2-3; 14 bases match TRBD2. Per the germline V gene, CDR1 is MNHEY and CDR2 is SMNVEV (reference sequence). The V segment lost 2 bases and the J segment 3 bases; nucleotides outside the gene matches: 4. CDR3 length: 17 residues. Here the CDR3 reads CASSLEGTSGGTDTQYF. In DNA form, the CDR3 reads TGTGCCAGCAGTTTAGAAGGGACTAGCGGGGGAACAGATACGCAGTATTTT.

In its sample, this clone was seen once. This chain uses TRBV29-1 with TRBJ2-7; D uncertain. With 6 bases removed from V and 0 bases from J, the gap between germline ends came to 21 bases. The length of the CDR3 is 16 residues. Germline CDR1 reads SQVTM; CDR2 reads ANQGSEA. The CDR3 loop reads CSVTLPRVGSSYEQYF. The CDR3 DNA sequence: TGCAGCGTCACCCTCCCCCGCGTCGGAAGCTCCTACGAGCAGTACTTC.

CDR3 amino acids: CASSDGTSGTSYNEQFF. The CDR3 DNA reads as TGTGCCAGCAGCGATGGGACTAGCGGTACCTCCTACAATGAGCAGTTCTTC. The genes are TRBV7-6 and TRBJ2-1; 11 bases are a match to TRBD2. V lost 5 bases to trimming and J lost 0 bases; unmatched junction nucleotides: 6. From germline, CDR1 is SGHVS and CDR2 FNYEAQ. This CDR3 region has 17 residues. Combining the CDR3 with reference TRBV7-6 and TRBJ2-1 gives the whole variable domain GAGVSQSPRYKVTKRGQDVALRCDPISGHVSLYWYRQALGQGPEFLTYFNYEAQQDKSGLPNDRFSAERPEGSISTLTIQRTEQRDSAMYRCASSDGTSGTSYNEQFFGPGTRLTVL.

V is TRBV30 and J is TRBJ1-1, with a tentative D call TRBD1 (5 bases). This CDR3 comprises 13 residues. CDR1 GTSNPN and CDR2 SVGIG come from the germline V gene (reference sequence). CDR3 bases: TGTGGAGGGGAATGGGGTATCCCCACTGAAGCTTTCTTT. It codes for CGGEWGIPTEAFF.

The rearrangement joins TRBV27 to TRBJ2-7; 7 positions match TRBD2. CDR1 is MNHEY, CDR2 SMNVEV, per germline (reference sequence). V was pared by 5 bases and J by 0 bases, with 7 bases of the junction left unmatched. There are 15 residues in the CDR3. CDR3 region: CASSPQRGHSYEQYF. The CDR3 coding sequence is TGTGCCAGCAGTCCTCAGCGGGGCCACTCCTACGAGCAGTACTTC.

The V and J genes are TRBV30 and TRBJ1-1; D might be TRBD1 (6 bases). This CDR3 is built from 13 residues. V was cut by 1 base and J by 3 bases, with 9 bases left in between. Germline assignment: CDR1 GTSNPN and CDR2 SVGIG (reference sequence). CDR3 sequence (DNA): TGTGCCTGGAGTGGAGGGGGATACACTGAAGCTTTCTTT. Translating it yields CAWSGGGYTEAFF.

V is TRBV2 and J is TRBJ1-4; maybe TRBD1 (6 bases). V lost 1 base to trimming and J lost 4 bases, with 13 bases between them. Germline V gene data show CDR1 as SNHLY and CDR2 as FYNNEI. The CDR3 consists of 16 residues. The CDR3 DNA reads TGTGCCAGCAGTGAAGGGGTAGGGGGGCTTAATGAAAAACTGTTTTTT. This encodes CASSEGVGGLNEKLFF.

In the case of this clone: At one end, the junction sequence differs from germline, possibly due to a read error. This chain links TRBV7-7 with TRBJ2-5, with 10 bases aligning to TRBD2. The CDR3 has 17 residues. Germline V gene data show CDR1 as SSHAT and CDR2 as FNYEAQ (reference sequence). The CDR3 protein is CASSLAPAGGPGETQYF. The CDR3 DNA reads TGTGCTAGCAGCTTAGCCCCAGCGGGGGGGCCGGGAGAGACCCAGTACTTC.

The DNA of the CDR3 is TGTGCCAGCAGTTACCGCGACTACGGGATCAACTACGAGCAGTACTTC. Encoded protein: CASSYRDYGINYEQYF. This chain joins TRBV6-7 and TRBJ2-7; D is possibly TRBD2 (5 bases). TRBV6-7 is identified as an open reading frame with a role that is uncertain. This CDR3 is built from 16 residues. V was cut by 2 bases and J by 3 bases, with 17 bases left in between.

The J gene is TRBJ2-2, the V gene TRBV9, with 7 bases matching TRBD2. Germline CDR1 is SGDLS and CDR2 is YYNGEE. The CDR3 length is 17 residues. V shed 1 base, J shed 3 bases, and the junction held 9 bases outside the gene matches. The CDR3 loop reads CASSVPGSGAYTGELFF. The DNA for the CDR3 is TGTGCCAGCAGCGTACCCGGGAGCGGGGCCTACACCGGGGAGCTGTTTTTT.

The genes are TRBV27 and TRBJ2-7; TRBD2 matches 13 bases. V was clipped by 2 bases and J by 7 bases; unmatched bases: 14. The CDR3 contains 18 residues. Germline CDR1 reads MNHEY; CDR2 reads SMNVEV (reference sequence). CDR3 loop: CASSLRGTSGIPLWEQYF. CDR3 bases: TGTGCCAGCAGTTTAAGAGGGACTAGCGGGATACCTCTTTGGGAGCAGTACTTC.

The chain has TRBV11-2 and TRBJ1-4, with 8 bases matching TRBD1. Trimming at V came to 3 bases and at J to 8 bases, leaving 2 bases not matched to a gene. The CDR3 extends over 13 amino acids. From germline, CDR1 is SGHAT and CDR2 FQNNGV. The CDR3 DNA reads TGTGCCAGCAGCTTCCACAGGGGGGAAAAACTGTTTTTT. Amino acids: CASSFHRGEKLFF.

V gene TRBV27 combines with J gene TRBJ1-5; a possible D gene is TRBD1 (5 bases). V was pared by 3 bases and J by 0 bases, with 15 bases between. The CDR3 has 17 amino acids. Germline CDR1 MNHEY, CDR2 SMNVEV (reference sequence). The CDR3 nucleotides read TGTGCCAGCAGTTTGGGGGGAGAACAGTATAGCAATCAGCCCCAGCATTTT. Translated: CASSLGGEQYSNQPQHF.

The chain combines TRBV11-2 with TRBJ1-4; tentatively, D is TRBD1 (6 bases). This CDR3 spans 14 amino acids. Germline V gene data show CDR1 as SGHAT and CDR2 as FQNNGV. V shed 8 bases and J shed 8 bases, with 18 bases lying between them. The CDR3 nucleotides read TGTGCCAGCGAGGGGGGACCACGTAGGGAAAAACTGTTTTTT. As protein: CASEGGPRREKLFF. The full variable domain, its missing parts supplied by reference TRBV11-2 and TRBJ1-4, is EAGVAQSPRYKIIEKRQSVAFWCNPISGHATLYWYQQILGQGPKLLIQFQNNGVVDDSQLPKDRFSAERLKGVDSTLKIQPAKLEDSAVYLCASEGGPRREKLFFGSGTQLSVL.

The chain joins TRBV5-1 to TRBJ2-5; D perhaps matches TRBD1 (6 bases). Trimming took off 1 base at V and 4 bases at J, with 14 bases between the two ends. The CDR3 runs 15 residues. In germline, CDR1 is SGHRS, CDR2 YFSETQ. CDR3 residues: CASSLSTGYGETQYF. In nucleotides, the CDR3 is TGCGCCAGCAGCTTGAGTACAGGGTATGGAGAGACCCAGTACTTC.

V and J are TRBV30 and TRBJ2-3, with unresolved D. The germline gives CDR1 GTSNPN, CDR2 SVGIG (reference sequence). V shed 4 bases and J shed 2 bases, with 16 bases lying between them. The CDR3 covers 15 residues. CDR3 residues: CAWIGEAWNTDTQYF. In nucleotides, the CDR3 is TGTGCCTGGATAGGAGAAGCGTGGAACACAGATACGCAGTATTTT.

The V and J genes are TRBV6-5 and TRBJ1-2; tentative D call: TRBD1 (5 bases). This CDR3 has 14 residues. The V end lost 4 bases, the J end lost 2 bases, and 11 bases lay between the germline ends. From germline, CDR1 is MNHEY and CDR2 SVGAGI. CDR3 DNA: TGTGCCAGCAGTTCCCAATCAGGGAACTATGGCTACACCTTC. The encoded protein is CASSSQSGNYGYTF.

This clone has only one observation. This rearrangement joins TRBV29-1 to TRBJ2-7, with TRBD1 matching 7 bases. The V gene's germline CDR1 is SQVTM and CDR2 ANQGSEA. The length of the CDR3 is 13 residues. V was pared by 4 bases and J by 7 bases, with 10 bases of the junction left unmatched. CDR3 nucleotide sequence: TGCAGCGTTGTCCACAGGGGCGCAGGTGAGCAGTACTTC. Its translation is CSVVHRGAGEQYF.

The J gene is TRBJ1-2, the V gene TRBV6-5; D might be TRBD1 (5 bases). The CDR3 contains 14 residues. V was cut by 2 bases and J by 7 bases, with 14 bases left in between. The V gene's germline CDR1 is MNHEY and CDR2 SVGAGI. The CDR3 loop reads CASSYGALHGGYTF. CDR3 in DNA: TGTGCCAGCAGTTACGGGGCATTGCACGGTGGCTACACCTTC.